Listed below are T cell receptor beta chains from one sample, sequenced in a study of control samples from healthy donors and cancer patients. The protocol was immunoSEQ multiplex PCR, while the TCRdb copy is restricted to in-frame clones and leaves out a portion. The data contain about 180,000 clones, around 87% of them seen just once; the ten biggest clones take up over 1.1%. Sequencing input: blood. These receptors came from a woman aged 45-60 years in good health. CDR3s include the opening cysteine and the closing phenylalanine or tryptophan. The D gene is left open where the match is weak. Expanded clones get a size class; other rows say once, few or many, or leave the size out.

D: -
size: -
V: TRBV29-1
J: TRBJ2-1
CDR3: CSVEVPADSSYNEQFF
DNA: TGCAGCGTTGAAGTACCAGCGGACTCCTCCTACAATGAGCAGTTCTTC

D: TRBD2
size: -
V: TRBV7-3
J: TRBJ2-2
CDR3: CASSLAGADTGELFF
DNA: TGTGCCAGCAGTCTAGCGGGAGCCGACACCGGGGAGCTGTTTTTT

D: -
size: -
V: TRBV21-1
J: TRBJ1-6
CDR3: CAGWPKGTYNSPLHF
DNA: TGTGCCGGCTGGCCGAAGGGTACCTATAATTCACCCCTCCACTTT

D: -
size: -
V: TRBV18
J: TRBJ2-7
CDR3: CASSSGAYEQYF
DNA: TGTGCCAGCTCATCGGGGGCCTACGAGCAGTACTTC

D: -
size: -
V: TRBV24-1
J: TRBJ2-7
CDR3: CATSDFNGAFSYEQYF
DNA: TGTGCCACCAGTGATTTCAACGGCGCCTTCTCCTACGAGCAGTACTTC

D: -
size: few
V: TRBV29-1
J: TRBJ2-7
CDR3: CSVEDEDKYEQYF
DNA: TGCAGCGTTGAAGATGAGGACAAGTACGAGCAGTACTTC

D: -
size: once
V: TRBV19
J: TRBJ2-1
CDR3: CASSSSGTYNEQFF
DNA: TGTGCCAGTTCCTCGTCGGGAACTTACAATGAGCAGTTCTTC

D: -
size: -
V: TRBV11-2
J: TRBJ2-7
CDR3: CASSLASNYEQYF
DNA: TGTGCCAGCAGCTTAGCCTCGAACTACGAGCAGTACTTC

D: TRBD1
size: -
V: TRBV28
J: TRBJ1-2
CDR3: CASSLGGQGLSYGYTF
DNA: TGTGCCAGCAGTTTAGGGGGACAGGGGCTCTCCTATGGCTACACCTTC

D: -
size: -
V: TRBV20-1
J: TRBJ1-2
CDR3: CSAGQLYGYTF
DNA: TGCAGTGCGGGGCAGCTCTATGGCTACACCTTC

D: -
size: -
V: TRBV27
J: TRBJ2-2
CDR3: CASSFTYTGELFF
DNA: TGTGCCAGCAGTTTTACGTACACCGGGGAGCTGTTTTTT

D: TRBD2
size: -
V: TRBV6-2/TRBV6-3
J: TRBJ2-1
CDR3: CASSYSIGRSYNEQFF
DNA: TGTGCCAGCAGTTACTCGATCGGGAGGTCCTACAATGAGCAGTTCTTC

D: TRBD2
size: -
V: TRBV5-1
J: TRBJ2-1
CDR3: CASSSGLAVNNEQFF
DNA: TGCGCCAGCAGCTCGGGACTAGCGGTTAACAATGAGCAGTTCTTC

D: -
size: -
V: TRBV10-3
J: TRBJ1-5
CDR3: CAISGTPGDQPQHF
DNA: TGTGCCATCAGTGGTACGCCCGGGGATCAGCCCCAGCATTTT

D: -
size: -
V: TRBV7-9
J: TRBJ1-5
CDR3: CASSLDVSLTPQHF
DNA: TGTGCCAGCAGCTTAGATGTCAGCCTTACGCCCCAGCATTTT

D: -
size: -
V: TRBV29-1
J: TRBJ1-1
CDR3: CSGGTEAFF
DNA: TGCAGTGGGGGAACTGAAGCTTTCTTT